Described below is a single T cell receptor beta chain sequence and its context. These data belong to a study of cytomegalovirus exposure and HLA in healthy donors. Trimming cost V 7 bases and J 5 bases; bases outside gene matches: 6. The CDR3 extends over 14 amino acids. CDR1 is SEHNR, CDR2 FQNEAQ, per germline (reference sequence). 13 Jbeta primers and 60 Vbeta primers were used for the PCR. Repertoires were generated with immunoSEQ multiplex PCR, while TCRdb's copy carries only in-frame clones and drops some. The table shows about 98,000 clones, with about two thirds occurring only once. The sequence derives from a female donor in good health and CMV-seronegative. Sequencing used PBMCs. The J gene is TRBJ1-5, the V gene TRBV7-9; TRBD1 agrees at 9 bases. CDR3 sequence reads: CASTTTGGYQPQHF. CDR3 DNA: TGTGCCAGCACCACGACAGGGGGATATCAGCCCCAGCATTTT.